Sequencing of this T cell receptor (beta chain) was carried out in a study of OX40 agonist ivuxolimab in advanced cancers. At the level of the study: Partial responses were seen in three patients, one with hepatocellular carcinoma and two with cutaneous melanoma.

Produced via immunoSEQ multiplex PCR; TCRdb's table is partial and in-frame only. Among 20,000 to 25,000 clones listed, about 77% were seen once. Study findings and constraints: Normalized T-cell clonal expansion was also low in some nonresponders. CD8+ T cells were the subset that, on average, had more expanded clones than CD4+.

Germline V lookup: CDR1 SGHAT, CDR2 FQNNGV. The CDR3 loop spans 14 amino acids. The J segment lost 6 bases and the V segment lost 7 bases, leaving 7 bases of the junction unmatched. This clone was observed once. As yet, its antigen is unknown. The source material was CD4+ or CD8+ T cells sorted from blood, sampled in a trial of the OX40 agonist ivuxolimab. This receptor was obtained from an adult with an advanced solid tumor such as melanoma, head and neck, liver or kidney cancer. The chain couples TRBV11-2 to TRBJ2-3, with TRBD2 identical over 10 bases. The CDR3 region is CASTLAGAPDTQYF. The CDR3 DNA sequence: TGTGCCAGCACCCTAGCGGGGGCCCCGGATACGCAGTATTTT.